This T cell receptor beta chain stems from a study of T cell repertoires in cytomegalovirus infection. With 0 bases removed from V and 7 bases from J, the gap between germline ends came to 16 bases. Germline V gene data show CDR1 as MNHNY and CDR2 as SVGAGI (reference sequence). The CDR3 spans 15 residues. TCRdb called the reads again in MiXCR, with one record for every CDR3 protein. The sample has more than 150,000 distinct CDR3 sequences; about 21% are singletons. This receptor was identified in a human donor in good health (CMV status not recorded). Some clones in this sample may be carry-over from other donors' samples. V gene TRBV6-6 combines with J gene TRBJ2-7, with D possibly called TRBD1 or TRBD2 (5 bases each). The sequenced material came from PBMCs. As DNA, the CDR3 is TGTGCCAGCAGTTACTCGATAGTAACAGGAGGAGAGCAGTACTTC. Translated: CASSYSIVTGGEQYF.